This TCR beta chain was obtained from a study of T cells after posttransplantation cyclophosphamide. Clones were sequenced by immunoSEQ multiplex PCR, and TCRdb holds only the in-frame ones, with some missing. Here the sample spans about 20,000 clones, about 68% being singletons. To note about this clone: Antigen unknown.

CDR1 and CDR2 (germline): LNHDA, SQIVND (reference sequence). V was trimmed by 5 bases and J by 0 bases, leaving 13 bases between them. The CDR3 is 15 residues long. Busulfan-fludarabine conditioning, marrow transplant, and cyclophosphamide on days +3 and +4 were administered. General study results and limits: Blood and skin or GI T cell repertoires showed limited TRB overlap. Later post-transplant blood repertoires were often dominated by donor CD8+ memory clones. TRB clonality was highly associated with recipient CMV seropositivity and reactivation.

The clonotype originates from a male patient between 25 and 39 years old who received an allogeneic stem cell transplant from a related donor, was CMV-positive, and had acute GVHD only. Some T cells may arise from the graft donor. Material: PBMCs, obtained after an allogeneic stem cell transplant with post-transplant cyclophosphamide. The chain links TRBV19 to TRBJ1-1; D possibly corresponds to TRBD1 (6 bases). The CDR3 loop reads CASSPPTGLNTEAFF. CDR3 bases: TGTGCCAGTAGTCCCCCGACAGGCCTGAACACTGAAGCTTTCTTT.